The clone carrying this T cell receptor beta chain has a single count. These data come from a study of blood T cell repertoires in COVID-19. Repertoires were generated with immunoSEQ multiplex PCR, while TCRdb's copy carries only in-frame clones and drops some. The top ten clones hold more than 5% of a sample with about 73,000 clones, 83% of them seen once. CDR1 is LGHDT, CDR2 YNNKEL, per germline (reference sequence). The CDR3 has 16 amino acids. Between the trimmed V and J ends, which lost 4 bases and 0 bases, there was a span of 13 bases. The TCR sequence derives from a woman aged 55-70 years with acute or convalescent COVID-19. V usage is TRBV3-1 (or the pseudogene TRBV3-2) and J usage is TRBJ1-3, with D possibly being TRBD1 (5 bases). The sample comprised peripheral blood. CDR3 sequence reads: CASSPFDSYSGNTIYF. For the CDR3, the DNA is TGTGCCAGCAGCCCGTTCGACAGTTACTCTGGAAACACCATATATTTT.